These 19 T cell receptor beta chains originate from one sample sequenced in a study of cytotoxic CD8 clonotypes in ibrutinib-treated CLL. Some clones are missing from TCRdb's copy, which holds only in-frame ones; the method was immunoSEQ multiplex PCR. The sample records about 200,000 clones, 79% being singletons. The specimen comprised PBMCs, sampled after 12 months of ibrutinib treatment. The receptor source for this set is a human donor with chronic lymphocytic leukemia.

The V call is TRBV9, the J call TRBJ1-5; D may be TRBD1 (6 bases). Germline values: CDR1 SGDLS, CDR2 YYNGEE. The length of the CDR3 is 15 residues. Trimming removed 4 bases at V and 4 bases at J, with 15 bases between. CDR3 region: CASSPGQGLNQPQHF. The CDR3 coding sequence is TGTGCCAGCAGCCCAGGGCAGGGGCTAAATCAGCCCCAGCATTTT.

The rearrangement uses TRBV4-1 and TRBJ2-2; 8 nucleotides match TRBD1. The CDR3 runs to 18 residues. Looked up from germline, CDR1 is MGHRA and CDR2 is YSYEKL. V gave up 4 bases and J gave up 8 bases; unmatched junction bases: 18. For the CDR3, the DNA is TGCGCCAGCAGCCTCCGGACAGGGCGGATCCTGGCCAGAGGGGAGCTGTTTTTT. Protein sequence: CASSLRTGRILARGELFF.

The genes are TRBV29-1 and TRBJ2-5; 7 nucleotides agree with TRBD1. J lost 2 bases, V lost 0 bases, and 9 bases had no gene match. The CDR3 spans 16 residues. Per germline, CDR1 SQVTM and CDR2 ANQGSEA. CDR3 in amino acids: CSVEDREQGNQETQYF. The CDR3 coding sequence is TGCAGCGTTGAAGATCGTGAACAGGGGAATCAAGAGACCCAGTACTTC.

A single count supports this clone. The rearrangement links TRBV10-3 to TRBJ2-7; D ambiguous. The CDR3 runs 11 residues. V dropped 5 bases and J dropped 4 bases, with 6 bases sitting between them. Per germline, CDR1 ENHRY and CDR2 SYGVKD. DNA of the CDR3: TGTGCCATCAGTATAGGTTACGAGCAGTACTTC. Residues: CAISIGYEQYF.

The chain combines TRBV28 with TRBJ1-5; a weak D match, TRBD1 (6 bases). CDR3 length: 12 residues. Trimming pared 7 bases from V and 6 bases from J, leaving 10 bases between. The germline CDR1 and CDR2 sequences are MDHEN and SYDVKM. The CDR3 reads CASTWGAQPQHF. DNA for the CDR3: TGTGCCAGCACCTGGGGGGCTCAGCCCCAGCATTTT.

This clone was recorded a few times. CDR3 coding DNA: TGTGCCATCAGTGAGAGGCCCATGAACACTGAAGCTTTCTTT. It yields the protein CAISERPMNTEAFF. The rearrangement joins TRBV10-3 to TRBJ1-1; D not resolved. Trimming took off 2 bases at V and 0 bases at J, with 7 bases between the two ends. The V gene's germline CDR1 is ENHRY and CDR2 SYGVKD. CDR3 size: 14 residues.

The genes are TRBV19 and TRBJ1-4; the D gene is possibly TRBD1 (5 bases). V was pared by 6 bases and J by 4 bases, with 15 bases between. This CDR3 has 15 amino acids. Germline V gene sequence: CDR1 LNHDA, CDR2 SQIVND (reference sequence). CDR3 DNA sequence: TGTGCCAGTAGCCTACAACGGACACGTAATGAAAAACTGTTTTTT. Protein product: CASSLQRTRNEKLFF.

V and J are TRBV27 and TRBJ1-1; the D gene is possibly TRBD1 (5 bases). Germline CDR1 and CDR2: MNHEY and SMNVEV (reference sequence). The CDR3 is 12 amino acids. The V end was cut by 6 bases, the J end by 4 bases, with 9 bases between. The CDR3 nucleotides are TGTGCCAGCAGAAGTGGGGGCACTGAAGCTTTCTTT. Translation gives CASRSGGTEAFF.

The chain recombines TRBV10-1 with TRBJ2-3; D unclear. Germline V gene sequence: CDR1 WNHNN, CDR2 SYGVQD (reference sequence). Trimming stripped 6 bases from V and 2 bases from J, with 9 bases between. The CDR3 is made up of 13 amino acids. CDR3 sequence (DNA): TGCGCCAGCAGGGCACAGTCCACAGATACGCAGTATTTT. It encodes CASRAQSTDTQYF.

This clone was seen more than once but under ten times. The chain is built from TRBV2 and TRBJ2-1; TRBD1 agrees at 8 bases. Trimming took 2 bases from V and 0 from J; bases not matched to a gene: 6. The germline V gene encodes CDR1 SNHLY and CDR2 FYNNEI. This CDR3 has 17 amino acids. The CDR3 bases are TGTGCCAGCAGTGAAATAGGACAGGGCCGCTCCTACAATGAGCAGTTCTTC. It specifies CASSEIGQGRSYNEQFF.

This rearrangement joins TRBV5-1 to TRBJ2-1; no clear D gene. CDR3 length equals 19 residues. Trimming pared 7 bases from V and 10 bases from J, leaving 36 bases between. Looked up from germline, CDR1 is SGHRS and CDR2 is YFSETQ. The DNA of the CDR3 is TGCGCCAGCGGGCTGCCTTTGGATGCTGCCACTCCTCTAAATAAGGAGCAGTTCTTC. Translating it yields CASGLPLDAATPLNKEQFF. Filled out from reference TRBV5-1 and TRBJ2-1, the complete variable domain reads KAGVTQTPRYLIKTRGQQVTLSCSPISGHRSVSWYQQTPGQGLQFLFEYFSETQRNKGNFPGRFSGRQFSNSRSEMNVSTLELGDSALYLCASGLPLDAATPLNKEQFFGPGTRLTVL.

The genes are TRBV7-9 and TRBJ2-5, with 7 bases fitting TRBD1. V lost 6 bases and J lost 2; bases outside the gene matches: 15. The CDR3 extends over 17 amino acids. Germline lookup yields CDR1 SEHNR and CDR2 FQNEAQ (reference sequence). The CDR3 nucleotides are TGTGCCAGCAGTTCCGGGACAGCGGCCGAGTATCAAGAGACCCAGTACTTC. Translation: CASSSGTAAEYQETQYF.

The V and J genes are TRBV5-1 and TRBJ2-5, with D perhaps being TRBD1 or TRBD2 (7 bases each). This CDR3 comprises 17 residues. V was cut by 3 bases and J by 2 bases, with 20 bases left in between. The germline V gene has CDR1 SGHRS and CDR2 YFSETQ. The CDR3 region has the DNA TGCGCCAGCAGCTCCCAAGGGGGGGTGGGACAGCAAGAGACCCAGTACTTC. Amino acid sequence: CASSSQGGVGQQETQYF.

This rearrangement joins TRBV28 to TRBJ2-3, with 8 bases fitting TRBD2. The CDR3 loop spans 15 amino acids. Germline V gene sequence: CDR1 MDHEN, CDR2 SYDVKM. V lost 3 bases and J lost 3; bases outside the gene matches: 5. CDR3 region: CASSLNPGGTDTQYF. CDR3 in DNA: TGTGCCAGCAGTTTGAATCCGGGGGGGACAGATACGCAGTATTTT.

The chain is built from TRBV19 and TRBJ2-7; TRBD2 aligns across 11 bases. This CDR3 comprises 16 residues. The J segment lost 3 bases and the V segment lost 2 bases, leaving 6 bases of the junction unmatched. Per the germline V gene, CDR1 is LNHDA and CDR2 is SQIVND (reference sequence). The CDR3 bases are TGTGCCAGTAGTATAAAGGTACTAGCGGGGGACTACGAGCAGTACTTC. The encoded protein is CASSIKVLAGDYEQYF.

This CDR3 reads CASSVEEDSTYNEQFF. The CDR3 DNA sequence: TGTGCCAGCAGCGTAGAAGAGGACAGCACCTACAATGAGCAGTTCTTC. The V call is TRBV9, the J call TRBJ2-1; perhaps TRBD1 as D (6 bases). CDR1 is SGDLS and CDR2 is YYNGEE in the germline V gene. The germline V and J ends were trimmed by 0 bases and 2 bases, with 12 bases remaining between them. This CDR3 is built from 16 residues.

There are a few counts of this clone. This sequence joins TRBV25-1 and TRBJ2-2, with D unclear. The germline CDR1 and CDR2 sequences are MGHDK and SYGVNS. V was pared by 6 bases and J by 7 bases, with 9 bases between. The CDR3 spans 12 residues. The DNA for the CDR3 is TGTGCCAGCAGGGCTGATGGCGGGGAGCTGTTTTTT. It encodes CASRADGGELFF. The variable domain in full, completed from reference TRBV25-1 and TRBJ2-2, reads EADIYQTPRYLVIGTGKKITLECSQTMGHDKMYWYQQDPGMELHLIHYSYGVNSTEKGDLSSESTVSRIRTEHFPLTLESARPSHTSQYLCASRADGGELFFGEGSRLTVL.

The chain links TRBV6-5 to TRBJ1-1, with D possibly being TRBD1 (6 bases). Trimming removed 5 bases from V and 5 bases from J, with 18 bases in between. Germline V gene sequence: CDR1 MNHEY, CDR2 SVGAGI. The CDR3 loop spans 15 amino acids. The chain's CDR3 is CASSTRQAPPTEAFF. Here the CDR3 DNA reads TGTGCCAGCAGTACGAGACAGGCCCCCCCAACTGAAGCTTTCTTT.

The DNA of the CDR3 is TGTGCCAGCAAATCGGGGCTTACTGAAGCTTTCTTT. Protein sequence: CASKSGLTEAFF. The chain recombines TRBV27 with TRBJ1-1; D perhaps matches TRBD1 (5 bases). The CDR3 has 12 residues. The germline CDR1 and CDR2 sequences are MNHEY and SMNVEV (reference sequence). The ends were cut back, 7 bases at V and 5 bases at J, with 11 bases in the middle.